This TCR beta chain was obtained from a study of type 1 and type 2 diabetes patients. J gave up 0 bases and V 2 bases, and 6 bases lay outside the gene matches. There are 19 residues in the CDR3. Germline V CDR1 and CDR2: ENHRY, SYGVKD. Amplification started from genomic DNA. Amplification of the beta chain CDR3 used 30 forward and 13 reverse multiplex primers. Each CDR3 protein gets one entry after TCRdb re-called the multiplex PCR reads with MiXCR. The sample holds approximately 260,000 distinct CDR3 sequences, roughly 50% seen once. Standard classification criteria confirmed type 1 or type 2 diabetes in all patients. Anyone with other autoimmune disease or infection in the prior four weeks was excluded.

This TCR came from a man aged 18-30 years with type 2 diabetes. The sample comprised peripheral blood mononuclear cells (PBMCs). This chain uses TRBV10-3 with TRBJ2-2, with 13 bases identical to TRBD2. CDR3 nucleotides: TGTGCCATCAGTGAGAGGGGACTAGCGGGGTTCGCGAACACCGGGGAGCTGTTTTTT. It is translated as CAISERGLAGFANTGELFF.